This TCR beta chain is from a study of beta chain features in type 1 diabetes. In the study overall: Examination spanned about 110 million sorted cells from all samples. General observations from the study: TCRB CDR3 length was moderately but significantly reduced in all four CD4+ subsets of Type 1 diabetes patients.

This clone was detected a few times. The antigen is unknown. Of the isolated RNA, all was reverse transcribed, and so the sequenced material was expressed TCRB transcripts. Produced via immunoSEQ multiplex PCR; TCRdb's table is partial and in-frame only. The sample holds 240,000 or so clones, about a fifth seen once. V lost 4 bases and J lost 0; bases outside the gene matches: 9. The CDR3 has 16 residues. Germline CDR1 LGHNA, CDR2 YSLEER. The sequenced sample was naive CD4+ T cells from blood. The chain combines TRBV4-3 with TRBJ2-7, with 7 bases that match TRBD2. This TCR came from a middle-aged woman with type 1 diabetes. The CDR3 sequence is CASSPGTNNPSYEQYF. CDR3 sequence (DNA): TGCGCCAGCAGCCCGGGGACTAACAATCCCTCCTACGAGCAGTACTTC.